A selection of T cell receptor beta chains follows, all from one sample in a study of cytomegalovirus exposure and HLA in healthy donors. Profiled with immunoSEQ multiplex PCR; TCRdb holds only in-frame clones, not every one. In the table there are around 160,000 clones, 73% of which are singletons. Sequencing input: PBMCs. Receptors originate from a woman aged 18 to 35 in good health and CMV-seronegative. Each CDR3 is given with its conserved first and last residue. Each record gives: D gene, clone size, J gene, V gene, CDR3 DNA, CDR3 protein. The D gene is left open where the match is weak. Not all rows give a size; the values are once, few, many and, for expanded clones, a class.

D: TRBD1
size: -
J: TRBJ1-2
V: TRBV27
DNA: TGTGCCAGCAGTCGCAGGGGGCGCCATGGCTACACCTTC
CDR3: CASSRRGRHGYTF

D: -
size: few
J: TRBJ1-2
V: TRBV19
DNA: TGTGCCAGCAGAAACATCGCAGGCTATGGCTACACCTTC
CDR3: CASRNIAGYGYTF

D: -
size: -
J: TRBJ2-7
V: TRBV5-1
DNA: TGCGCCAGCAGTGTGGAAACCGGGACAAGAAACTACGAGCAGTACTTC
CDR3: CASSVETGTRNYEQYF

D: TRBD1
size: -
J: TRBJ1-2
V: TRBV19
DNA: TGTGCCAGTAGTATGGAAGGGACAGGGAGGGATGGCTACACCTTC
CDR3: CASSMEGTGRDGYTF

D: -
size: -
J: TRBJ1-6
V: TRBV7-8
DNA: TGTGCCAGCAGCTTCGGACGGGAAAATTCACCCCTCCACTTT
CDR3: CASSFGRENSPLHF

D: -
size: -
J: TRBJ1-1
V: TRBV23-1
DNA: TGCGCCAGCAGTCATTCAGGAAGTCCGAACACTGAAGCTTTCTTT
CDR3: CASSHSGSPNTEAFF

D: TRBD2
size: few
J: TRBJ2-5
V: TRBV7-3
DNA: TGTGCCAGCAGCCCACTAGCGGGGGGGCAAGAGACCCAGTACTTC
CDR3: CASSPLAGGQETQYF

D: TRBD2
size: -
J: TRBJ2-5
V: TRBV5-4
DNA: TGTGCCAGCAGCGCGGTAGGGCGGGGGGGCCCAGAGACCCAGTACTTC
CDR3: CASSAVGRGGPETQYF

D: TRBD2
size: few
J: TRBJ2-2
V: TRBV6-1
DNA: TGTGCCAGCAGTGATGGAGCGGGAGTTACCGGGGAGCTGTTTTTT
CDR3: CASSDGAGVTGELFF

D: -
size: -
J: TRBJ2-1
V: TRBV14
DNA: TGTGCCAGCAGCCTCCTTTCGGGAGCCTACAATGAGCAGTTCTTC
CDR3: CASSLLSGAYNEQFF

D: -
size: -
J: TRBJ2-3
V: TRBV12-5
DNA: TGTGCTAGTGGTTTGGAGCTCGGGGGGCTGGAGTATTTT
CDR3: CASGLELGGLEYF

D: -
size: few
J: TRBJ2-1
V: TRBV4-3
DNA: TGCGCCAGCAGCCAAGAAGCCCCCATGCGGGCGGGAAACAATGAGCAGTTCTTC
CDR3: CASSQEAPMRAGNNEQFF

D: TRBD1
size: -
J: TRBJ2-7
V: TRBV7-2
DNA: TGTGCCAGTCGTTCGGGACAGGAGTACGAGCAGTACTTC
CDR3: CASRSGQEYEQYF

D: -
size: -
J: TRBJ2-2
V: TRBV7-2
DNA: TGTGCCAGCAGCTGGGTGGGGGGACTTACCGGGGAGCTGTTTTTT
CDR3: CASSWVGGLTGELFF

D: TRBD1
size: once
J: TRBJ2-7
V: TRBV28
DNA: TGTGCCAGCAGTCGGACAGGGGGCGCCCGGGTTGAGCAGTACTTC
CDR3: CASSRTGGARVEQYF

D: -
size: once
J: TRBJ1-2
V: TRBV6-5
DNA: TGTGCCAGCAGAGTACAGGGCATCGATGGCTACACCTTC
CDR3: CASRVQGIDGYTF